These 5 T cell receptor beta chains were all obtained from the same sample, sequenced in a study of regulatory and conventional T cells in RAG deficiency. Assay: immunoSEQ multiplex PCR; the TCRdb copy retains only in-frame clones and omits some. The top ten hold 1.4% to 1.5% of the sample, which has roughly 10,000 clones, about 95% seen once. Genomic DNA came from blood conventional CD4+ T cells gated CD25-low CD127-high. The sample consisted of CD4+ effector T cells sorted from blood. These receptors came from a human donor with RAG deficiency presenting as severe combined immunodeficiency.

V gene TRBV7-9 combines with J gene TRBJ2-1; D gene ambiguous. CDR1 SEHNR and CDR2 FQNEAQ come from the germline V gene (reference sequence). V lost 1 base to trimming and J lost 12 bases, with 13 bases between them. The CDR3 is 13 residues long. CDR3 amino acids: CASSLEAGLVQFF. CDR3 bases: TGTGCCAGCAGCTTAGAAGCAGGTTTGGTGCAGTTCTTC.

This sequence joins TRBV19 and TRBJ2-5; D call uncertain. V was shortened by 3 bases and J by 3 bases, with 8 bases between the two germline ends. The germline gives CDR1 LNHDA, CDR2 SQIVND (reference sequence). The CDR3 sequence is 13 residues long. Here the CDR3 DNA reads TGTGCCAGTAGTATGCAGAGAGAAGAGACCCAGTACTTC. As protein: CASSMQREETQYF. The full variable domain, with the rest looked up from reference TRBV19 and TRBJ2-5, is DGGITQSPKYLFRKEGQNVTLSCEQNLNHDAMYWYRQDPGQGLRLIYYSQIVNDFQKGDIAEGYSVSREKKESFPLTVTSAQKNPTAFYLCASSMQREETQYFGPGTRLLVL.

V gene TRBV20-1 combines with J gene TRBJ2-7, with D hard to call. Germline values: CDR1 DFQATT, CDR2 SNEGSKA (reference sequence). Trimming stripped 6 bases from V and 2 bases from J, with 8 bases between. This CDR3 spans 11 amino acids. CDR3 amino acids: CSASIPYEQYF. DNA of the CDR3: TGCAGTGCCTCAATCCCCTACGAGCAGTACTTC.

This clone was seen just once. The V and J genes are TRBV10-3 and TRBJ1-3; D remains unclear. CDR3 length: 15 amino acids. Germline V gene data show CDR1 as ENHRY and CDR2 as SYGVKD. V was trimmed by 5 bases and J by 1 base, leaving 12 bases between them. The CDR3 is CAISTDQTSGNTIYF. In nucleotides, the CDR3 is TGTGCCATCAGTACCGACCAAACGTCTGGAAACACCATATATTTT.

The CDR3 loop reads CASRETVNTEAFF. CDR3 coding DNA: TGTGCCAGCAGAGAGACCGTGAACACTGAAGCTTTCTTT. V is TRBV6-5 and J is TRBJ1-1; D gene ambiguous. V was clipped by 6 bases and J by 0 bases, with 8 bases between them. CDR3 length: 13 residues. Germline V lookup: CDR1 MNHEY, CDR2 SVGAGI.